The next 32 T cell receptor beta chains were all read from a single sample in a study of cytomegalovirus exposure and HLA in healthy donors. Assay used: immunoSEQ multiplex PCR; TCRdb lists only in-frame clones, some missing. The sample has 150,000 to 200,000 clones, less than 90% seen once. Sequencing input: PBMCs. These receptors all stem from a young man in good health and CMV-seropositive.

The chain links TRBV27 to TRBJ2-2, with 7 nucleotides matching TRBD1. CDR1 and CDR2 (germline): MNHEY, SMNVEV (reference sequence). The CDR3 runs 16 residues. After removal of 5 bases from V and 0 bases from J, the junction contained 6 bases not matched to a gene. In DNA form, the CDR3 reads TGTGCCAGCAGTCGACAGGGATCATCGAACACCGGGGAGCTGTTTTTT. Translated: CASSRQGSSNTGELFF.

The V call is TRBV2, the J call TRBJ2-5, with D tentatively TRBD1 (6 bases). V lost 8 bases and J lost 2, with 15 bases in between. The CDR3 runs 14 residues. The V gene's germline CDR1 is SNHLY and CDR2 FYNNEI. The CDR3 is CASSGRTVQETQYF. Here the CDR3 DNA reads TGTGCCAGCTCCGGCCGGACAGTACAAGAGACCCAGTACTTC.

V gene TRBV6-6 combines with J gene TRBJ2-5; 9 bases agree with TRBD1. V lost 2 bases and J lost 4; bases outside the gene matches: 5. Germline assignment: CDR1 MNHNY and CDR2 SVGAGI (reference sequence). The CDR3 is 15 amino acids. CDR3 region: CASSYTGGQGETQYF. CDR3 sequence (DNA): TGTGCCAGCAGTTACACAGGGGGCCAGGGAGAGACCCAGTACTTC.

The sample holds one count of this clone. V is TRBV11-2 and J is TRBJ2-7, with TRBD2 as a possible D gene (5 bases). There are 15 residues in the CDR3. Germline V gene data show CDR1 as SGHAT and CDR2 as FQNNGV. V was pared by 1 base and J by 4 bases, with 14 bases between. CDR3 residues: CASSLASRLSYEQYF. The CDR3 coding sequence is TGTGCCAGCAGCTTAGCTAGCCGTCTTTCTTACGAGCAGTACTTC.

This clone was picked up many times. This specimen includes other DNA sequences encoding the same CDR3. The CDR3 DNA reads TGTGCCAGCAGCGTAGCTAGTCATCCTAAGTCCAGCGAGCAGTACTTC. It yields the protein CASSVASHPKSSEQYF. The chain couples TRBV9 to TRBJ2-7, with D unclear. CDR3 length equals 16 residues. The V end lost 0 bases, the J end lost 6 bases, and 19 bases lay between the germline ends. Germline lookup yields CDR1 SGDLS and CDR2 YYNGEE.

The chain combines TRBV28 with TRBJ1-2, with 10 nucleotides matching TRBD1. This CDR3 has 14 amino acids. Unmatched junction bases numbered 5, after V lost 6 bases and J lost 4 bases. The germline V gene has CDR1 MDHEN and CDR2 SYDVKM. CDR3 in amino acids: CASRWTGGGYGYTF. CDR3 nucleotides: TGTGCCAGCAGGTGGACAGGGGGAGGCTATGGCTACACCTTC.

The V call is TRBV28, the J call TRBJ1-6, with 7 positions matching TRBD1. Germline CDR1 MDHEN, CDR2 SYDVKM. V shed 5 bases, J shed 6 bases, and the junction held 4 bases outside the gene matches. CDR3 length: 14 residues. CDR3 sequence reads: CASSPTGFNSPLHF. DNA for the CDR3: TGTGCCAGCAGTCCGACAGGGTTTAATTCACCCCTCCACTTT.

CDR3 coding DNA: TGTGCCTGGAGTGTGACAGGGGGCTTAGGAGAGACCCAGTACTTC. It translates to CAWSVTGGLGETQYF. The rearrangement uses TRBV30 and TRBJ2-5, with 10 bases fitting TRBD1. J lost 4 bases, V lost 0 bases, and 5 bases had no gene match. The CDR3 is made up of 15 amino acids. Looked up from germline, CDR1 is GTSNPN and CDR2 is SVGIG (reference sequence).

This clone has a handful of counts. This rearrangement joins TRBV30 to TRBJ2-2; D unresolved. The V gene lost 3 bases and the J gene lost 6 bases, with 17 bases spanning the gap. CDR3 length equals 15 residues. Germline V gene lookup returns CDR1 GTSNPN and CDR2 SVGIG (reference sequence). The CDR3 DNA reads TGTGCCTGGAGAGCCAGGAATAGAGTGGCCGGGGAGCTGTTTTTT. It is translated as CAWRARNRVAGELFF.

CDR3 sequence reads: CSVEWAGVSADTQYF. CDR3 DNA sequence: TGCAGCGTTGAATGGGCAGGGGTAAGCGCAGATACGCAGTATTTT. This sequence joins TRBV29-1 and TRBJ2-3, with a weak D call TRBD1 (6 bases). Trimming shortened V by 2 bases and J by 4 bases, and 16 bases separated the two germline ends. This CDR3 is 15 amino acids long. The germline gives CDR1 SQVTM, CDR2 ANQGSEA.

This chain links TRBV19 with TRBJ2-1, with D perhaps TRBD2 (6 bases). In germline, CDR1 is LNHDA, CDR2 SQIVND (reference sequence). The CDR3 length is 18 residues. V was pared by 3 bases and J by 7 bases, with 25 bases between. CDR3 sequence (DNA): TGTGCCAGTAGTATTGGAGGGTATCGGGCCCGGGCGGAGAATGAGCAGTTCTTC. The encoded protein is CASSIGGYRARAENEQFF.

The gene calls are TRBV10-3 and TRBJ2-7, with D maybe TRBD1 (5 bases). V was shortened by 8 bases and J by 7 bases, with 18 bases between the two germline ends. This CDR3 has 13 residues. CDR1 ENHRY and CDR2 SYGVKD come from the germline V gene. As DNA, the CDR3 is TGTGCCATCCAGAAAGGCAGGGAAAGGGAGCAGTACTTC. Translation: CAIQKGREREQYF.

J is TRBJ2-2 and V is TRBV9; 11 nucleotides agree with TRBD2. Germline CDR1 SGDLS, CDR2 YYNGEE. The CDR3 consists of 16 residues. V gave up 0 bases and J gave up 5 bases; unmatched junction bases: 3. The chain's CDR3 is CASSVELAGVTGELFF. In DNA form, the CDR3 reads TGTGCCAGCAGCGTAGAACTAGCGGGAGTAACCGGGGAGCTGTTTTTT.

This CDR3 is CASSPRGGTSTDTQYF. The DNA for the CDR3 is TGTGCCAGCAGCCCAAGGGGGGGGACTAGCACAGATACGCAGTATTTT. The V call is TRBV9, the J call TRBJ2-3, with D perhaps TRBD2 (7 bases). CDR1 is SGDLS, CDR2 YYNGEE, per germline. Trimming left V 4 bases short and J 0 bases short, with 15 bases between. CDR3 size: 16 residues.

This chain's CDR3 is CASSRQGGQPQHF. DNA for the CDR3: TGTGCCAGCAGCCGACAGGGGGGCCAGCCCCAGCATTTT. The chain joins TRBV27 to TRBJ1-5, with TRBD1 matching 9 bases. CDR3 length equals 13 residues. Germline CDR1 reads MNHEY; CDR2 reads SMNVEV (reference sequence). Trimming removed 6 bases from V and 7 bases from J; junction bases left unmatched: 4.

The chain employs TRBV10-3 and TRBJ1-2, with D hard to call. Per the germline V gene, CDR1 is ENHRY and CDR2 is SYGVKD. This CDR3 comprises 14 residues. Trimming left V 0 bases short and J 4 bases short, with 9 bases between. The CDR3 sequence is CAISESRAIYGYTF. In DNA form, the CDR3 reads TGTGCCATCAGTGAGTCGAGGGCTATCTATGGCTACACCTTC.

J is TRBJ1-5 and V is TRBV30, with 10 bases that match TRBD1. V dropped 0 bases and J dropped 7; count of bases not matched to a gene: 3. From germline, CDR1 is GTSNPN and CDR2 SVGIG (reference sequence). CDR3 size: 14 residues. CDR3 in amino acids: CAWSVGQGLQPQHF. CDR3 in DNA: TGTGCCTGGAGTGTGGGACAGGGGTTGCAGCCCCAGCATTTT.

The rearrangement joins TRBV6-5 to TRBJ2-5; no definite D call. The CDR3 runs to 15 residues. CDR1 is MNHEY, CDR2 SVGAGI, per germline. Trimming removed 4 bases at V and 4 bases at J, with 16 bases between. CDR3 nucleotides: TGTGCCAGCAGTTCCCAAACCGCGCGCCGAGAGACCCAGTACTTC. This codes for CASSSQTARRETQYF.

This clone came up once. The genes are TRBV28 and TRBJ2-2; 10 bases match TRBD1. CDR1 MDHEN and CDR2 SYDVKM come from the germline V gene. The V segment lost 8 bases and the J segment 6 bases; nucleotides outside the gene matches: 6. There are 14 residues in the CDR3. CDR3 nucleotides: TGTGCCAGCGGCCGGACAGGGGGTCCCGGGGAGCTGTTTTTT. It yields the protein CASGRTGGPGELFF.

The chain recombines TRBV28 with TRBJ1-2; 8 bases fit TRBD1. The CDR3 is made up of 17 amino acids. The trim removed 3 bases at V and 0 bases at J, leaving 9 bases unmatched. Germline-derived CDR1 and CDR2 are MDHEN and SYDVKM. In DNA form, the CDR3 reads TGTGCCAGCAGTTTCCCCGAACCGGGACAGGCTAACTATGGCTACACCTTC. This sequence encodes CASSFPEPGQANYGYTF.

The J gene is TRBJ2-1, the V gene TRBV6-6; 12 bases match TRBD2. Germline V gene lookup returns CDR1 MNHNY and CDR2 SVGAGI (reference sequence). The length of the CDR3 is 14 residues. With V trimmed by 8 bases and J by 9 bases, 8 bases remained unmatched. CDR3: CASVLAGGLTEQFF. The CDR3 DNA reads TGTGCCAGCGTCCTAGCGGGGGGGTTGACTGAGCAGTTCTTC.

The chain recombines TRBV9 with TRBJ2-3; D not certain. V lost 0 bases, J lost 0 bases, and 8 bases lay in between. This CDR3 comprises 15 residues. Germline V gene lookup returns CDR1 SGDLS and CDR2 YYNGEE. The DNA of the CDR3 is TGTGCCAGCAGCGTAGAACAGATCAGCACAGATACGCAGTATTTT. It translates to CASSVEQISTDTQYF.

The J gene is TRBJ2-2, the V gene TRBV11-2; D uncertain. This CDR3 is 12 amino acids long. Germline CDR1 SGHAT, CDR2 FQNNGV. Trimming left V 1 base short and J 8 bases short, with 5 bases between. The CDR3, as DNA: TGTGCCAGCAGCTTAGCCCGGGGGGAGCTGTTTTTT. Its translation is CASSLARGELFF.

The CDR3 sequence: CASSLDQGPDTQYF. The CDR3 nucleotides read TGTGCCAGCAGCTTGGATCAGGGGCCGGATACGCAGTATTTT. The V and J genes are TRBV5-6 and TRBJ2-3, with TRBD1 as a possible D gene (6 bases). CDR1 is SGHDT and CDR2 is YYEEEE in the germline V gene. V lost 0 bases and J 6 bases, leaving 11 bases between the germline ends. The CDR3 runs to 14 residues.

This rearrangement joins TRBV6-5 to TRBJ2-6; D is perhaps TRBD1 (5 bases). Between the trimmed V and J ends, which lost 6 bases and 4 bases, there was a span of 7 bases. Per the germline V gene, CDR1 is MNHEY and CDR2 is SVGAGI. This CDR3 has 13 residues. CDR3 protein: CASRGPGANVLTF. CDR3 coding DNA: TGTGCCAGCAGGGGGCCCGGGGCCAACGTCCTGACTTTC.

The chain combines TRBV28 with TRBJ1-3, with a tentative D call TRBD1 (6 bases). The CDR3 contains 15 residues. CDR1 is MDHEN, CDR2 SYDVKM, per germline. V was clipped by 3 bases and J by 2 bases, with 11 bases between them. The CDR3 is CASSLGGGAGNTIYF. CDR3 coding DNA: TGTGCCAGCAGTTTGGGAGGGGGAGCTGGAAACACCATATATTTT.

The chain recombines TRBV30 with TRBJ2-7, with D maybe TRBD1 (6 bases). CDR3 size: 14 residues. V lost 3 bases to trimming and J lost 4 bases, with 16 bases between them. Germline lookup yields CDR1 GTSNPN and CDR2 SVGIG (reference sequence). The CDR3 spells CAWSQGLRAYEQYF. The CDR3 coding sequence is TGTGCCTGGAGCCAGGGGTTAAGAGCTTACGAGCAGTACTTC.

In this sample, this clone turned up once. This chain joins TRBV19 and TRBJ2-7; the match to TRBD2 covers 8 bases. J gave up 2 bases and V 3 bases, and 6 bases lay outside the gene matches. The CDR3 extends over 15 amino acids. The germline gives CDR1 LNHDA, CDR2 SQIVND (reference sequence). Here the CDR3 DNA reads TGTGCCAGTAGTATGGTGGCGGGGGGCCCCTACGAGCAGTACTTC. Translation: CASSMVAGGPYEQYF.

This CDR3 reads CASRPGQGAPIPGDTQYF. CDR3 coding DNA: TGTGCCAGCAGACCGGGACAGGGGGCCCCTATCCCCGGAGATACGCAGTATTTT. This rearrangement joins TRBV9 to TRBJ2-3; TRBD1 agrees at 12 bases. Germline trimming cut 5 bases from V and 5 bases from J; bases unmatched to any gene: 15. The germline gives CDR1 SGDLS, CDR2 YYNGEE. The CDR3 runs to 18 residues.

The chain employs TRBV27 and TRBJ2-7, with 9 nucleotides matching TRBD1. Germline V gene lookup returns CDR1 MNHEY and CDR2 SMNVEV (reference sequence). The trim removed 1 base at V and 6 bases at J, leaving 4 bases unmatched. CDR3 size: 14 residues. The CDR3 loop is CASSLWGQGPEQYF. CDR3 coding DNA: TGTGCCAGCAGTTTATGGGGACAGGGTCCCGAGCAGTACTTC.

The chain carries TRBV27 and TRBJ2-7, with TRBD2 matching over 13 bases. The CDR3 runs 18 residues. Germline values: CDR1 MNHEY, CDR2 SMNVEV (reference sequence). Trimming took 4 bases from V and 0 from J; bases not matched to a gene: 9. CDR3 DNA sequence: TGTGCCAGCAGTTCAACGGGACTAGCGGGGAGGACCTCCTACGAGCAGTACTTC. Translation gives CASSSTGLAGRTSYEQYF.

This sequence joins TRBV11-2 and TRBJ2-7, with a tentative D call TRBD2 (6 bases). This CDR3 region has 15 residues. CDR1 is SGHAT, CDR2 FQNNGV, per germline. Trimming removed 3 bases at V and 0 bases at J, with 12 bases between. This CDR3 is CASSFVGGSSYEQYF. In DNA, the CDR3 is TGTGCCAGCAGCTTCGTGGGAGGCTCCTCCTACGAGCAGTACTTC.